The 30 T cell receptor beta chains below were found in one sample sequenced in a study of OX40 agonist ivuxolimab in advanced cancers. Using immunoSEQ multiplex PCR, the repertoire was profiled, and TCRdb retains in-frame clones only, with some absent. The sample has 65,000 to 85,000 clones, roughly 92% seen once; the top ten hold about 0.7%. Material: CD4+ or CD8+ T cells sorted from blood, obtained in a trial of the OX40 agonist ivuxolimab. All receptors derive from an adult with an advanced solid tumor such as melanoma, head and neck, liver or kidney cancer.

This chain uses TRBV6-1 with TRBJ2-7, with D perhaps matching TRBD1 (5 bases). This CDR3 contains 13 residues. The germline V gene has CDR1 MNHNS and CDR2 SASEGT. Trimming left V 2 bases short and J 5 bases short, with 10 bases between. CDR3 in DNA: TGTGCCAGCAGTGAAACAGGTAACCACGAGCAGTACTTC. Its translation is CASSETGNHEQYF.

V is TRBV5-4 and J is TRBJ1-4; weak D call: TRBD1 (5 bases). This CDR3 is built from 13 residues. Looked up from germline, CDR1 is SGHNT and CDR2 is YYREEE (reference sequence). Trimming removed 3 bases from V and 8 bases from J, with 11 bases in between. CDR3: CASSSRVAEKLFF. CDR3 nucleotides: TGTGCCAGCAGCTCCAGGGTCGCAGAAAAACTGTTTTTT.

V usage is TRBV19 and J usage is TRBJ1-5; TRBD1 agrees at 10 bases. The CDR3 runs 12 residues. Per germline, CDR1 LNHDA and CDR2 SQIVND (reference sequence). CDR3 DNA sequence: TGTGCGGGGACAGGGGGCAATCAGCCCCAGCATTTT. Translating it yields CAGTGGNQPQHF.

The V call is TRBV18, the J call TRBJ1-1; D is unresolved. CDR3 length: 13 amino acids. Trimming cost V 3 bases and J 5 bases, with 10 bases left between them. Per the germline V gene, CDR1 is KGHSH and CDR2 is LQKENI. CDR3 nucleotide sequence: TGTGCCAGCTCACCGATAGGGCAAACTGAAGCTTTCTTT. Its protein product is CASSPIGQTEAFF. The full variable domain, with the rest looked up from reference TRBV18 and TRBJ1-1, is NAGVMQNPRHLVRRRGQEARLRCSPMKGHSHVYWYRQLPEEGLKFMVYLQKENIIDESGMPKERFSAEFPKEGPSILRIQQVVRGDSAAYFCASSPIGQTEAFFGQGTRLTVV.

The chain carries TRBV7-2 and TRBJ2-1; D not certain. The CDR3 contains 13 residues. CDR1 SGHTA and CDR2 FQGNSA come from the germline V gene. V lost 1 base, J lost 7 bases, and 8 bases lay in between. DNA of the CDR3: TGTGCCAGCAGCTTAGGACAAGGGAATGAGCAGTTCTTC. This encodes CASSLGQGNEQFF.

This chain joins TRBV30 and TRBJ1-1, with TRBD1 matching 7 bases. The V gene end was trimmed by 2 bases and the J gene end by 1 base; junction bases not matched to a gene: 19. The CDR3 is 19 residues long. The germline CDR1 and CDR2 sequences are GTSNPN and SVGIG (reference sequence). The CDR3 loop reads CAWSLRAWRGPRWNTEAFF. CDR3 sequence (DNA): TGTGCCTGGAGTTTAAGAGCGTGGAGGGGGCCGCGATGGAACACTGAAGCTTTCTTT.

The J gene is TRBJ2-7, the V gene TRBV7-6; D call uncertain. The germline V gene encodes CDR1 SGHVS and CDR2 FNYEAQ. The CDR3 length is 14 residues. Trimming removed 2 bases from V and 2 bases from J, with 10 bases in between. CDR3 sequence: CASSLSTATYEQYF. DNA for the CDR3: TGTGCCAGCAGCTTAAGTACCGCGACCTACGAGCAGTACTTC.

J is TRBJ1-3 and V is TRBV14; D remains unclear. The CDR3 covers 13 residues. The V and J ends lost 1 base and 4 bases respectively, with 5 bases between them. CDR1 and CDR2 (germline): SGHDN, FVKESK. CDR3 nucleotides: TGTGCCAGCAGCCAAGTTGCGGGAAACACCATATATTTT. As protein: CASSQVAGNTIYF.

The rearrangement uses TRBV19 and TRBJ1-2; D not certain. Trimming stripped 8 bases from V and 2 bases from J, with 9 bases between. There are 12 residues in the CDR3. Germline CDR1 LNHDA, CDR2 SQIVND (reference sequence). CDR3 loop: CASETQNYGYTF. CDR3 coding DNA: TGTGCCAGTGAGACACAGAACTATGGCTACACCTTC.

This sequence joins TRBV7-9 and TRBJ2-3; possible D gene TRBD1, 5 bases. Germline-derived CDR1 and CDR2 are SEHNR and FQNEAQ (reference sequence). With 10 bases removed from V and 4 bases from J, the gap between germline ends came to 18 bases. The CDR3 is made up of 14 amino acids. For the CDR3, the DNA is TGTGCCACCCCGACAGTGGGCAATTCAGATACGCAGTATTTT. This encodes CATPTVGNSDTQYF.

The rearrangement links TRBV15 to TRBJ1-5, with D uncertain. This CDR3 region has 15 residues. The ends were cut back, 0 bases at V and 5 bases at J, with 11 bases in the middle. Germline V gene lookup returns CDR1 LNHNV and CDR2 YYDKDF (reference sequence). The CDR3 nucleotides are TGTGCCACCAGCAGAGAAGGACGGTCTGATCAGCCCCAGCATTTT. This gives the protein CATSREGRSDQPQHF.

The rearrangement joins TRBV19 to TRBJ1-3, with a weak D call TRBD1 (6 bases). Germline CDR1 is LNHDA and CDR2 is SQIVND (reference sequence). Trimming stripped 5 bases from V and 1 base from J, with 21 bases between. This CDR3 contains 18 residues. The CDR3 region is CASSGGPRGFSSGNTIYF. CDR3 bases: TGTGCCAGTAGTGGGGGCCCCAGGGGCTTCTCTTCTGGAAACACCATATATTTT.

The V call is TRBV30, the J call TRBJ2-7, with unresolved D. V lost 6 bases, J lost 5 bases, and 2 bases lay in between. This CDR3 contains 8 residues. Germline V gives CDR1 GTSNPN, CDR2 SVGIG (reference sequence). CDR3 in DNA: TGTGCCTGCAACGAGCAGTACTTC. It encodes CACNEQYF.

The chain links TRBV7-2 to TRBJ1-2; tentative D call: TRBD1 (5 bases). Trimming took off 6 bases at V and 5 bases at J, with 22 bases between the two ends. In germline, CDR1 is SGHTA, CDR2 FQGNSA. The CDR3 runs to 16 residues. CDR3 DNA sequence: TGTGCCAGCAGACTAACAGGCGGCTCCGGGTCATATGGCTACACCTTC. Translated, it gives CASRLTGGSGSYGYTF.

The chain has TRBV11-2 and TRBJ2-5; 9 nucleotides align to TRBD1. CDR3 length: 16 amino acids. Germline CDR1 SGHAT, CDR2 FQNNGV. With 5 bases clipped from V and 2 bases from J, the junction kept 9 bases outside the gene matches. CDR3 in amino acids: CASSPTMDRGQETQYF. The CDR3 DNA reads TGTGCCAGCAGCCCGACCATGGACAGGGGACAAGAGACCCAGTACTTC. Variable domain in full (rest from reference TRBV11-2 and TRBJ2-5): EAGVAQSPRYKIIEKRQSVAFWCNPISGHATLYWYQQILGQGPKLLIQFQNNGVVDDSQLPKDRFSAERLKGVDSTLKIQPAKLEDSAVYLCASSPTMDRGQETQYFGPGTRLLVL.

The J gene is TRBJ2-1, the V gene TRBV5-1; D perhaps matches TRBD2 (5 bases). The CDR3 totals 12 residues. Germline V lookup: CDR1 SGHRS, CDR2 YFSETQ. Trimming shortened V by 3 bases and J by 12 bases, and 13 bases separated the two germline ends. CDR3 in DNA: TGCGCCAGCAGCTCCGAGGGAAGTCGGCAGTTCTTC. Translation: CASSSEGSRQFF.

The genes are TRBV10-3 and TRBJ2-3; TRBD2 aligns across 10 bases. The germline gives CDR1 ENHRY, CDR2 SYGVKD. The CDR3 has 17 residues. V was clipped by 4 bases and J by 0 bases; unmatched bases: 7. The CDR3 loop reads CAISVLAGVKSTDTQYF. CDR3 nucleotides: TGTGCCATCAGTGTGCTAGCGGGGGTCAAAAGCACAGATACGCAGTATTTT.

The chain recombines TRBV18 with TRBJ2-3, with TRBD2 identical over 7 bases. This CDR3 contains 14 residues. The germline gives CDR1 KGHSH, CDR2 LQKENI. Trimming at V came to 8 bases and at J to 2 bases, leaving 7 bases not matched to a gene. The CDR3 DNA is TGTGCCAGCCTTCCCGGGGGGAACACAGATACGCAGTATTTT. Protein product: CASLPGGNTDTQYF.

The rearrangement links TRBV19 to TRBJ2-3, with D perhaps being TRBD1 or TRBD2 (5 bases each). Between the trimmed V and J ends, which lost 4 bases and 4 bases, there was a span of 21 bases. Germline-derived CDR1 and CDR2 are LNHDA and SQIVND (reference sequence). CDR3 length: 17 residues. The CDR3 region has the DNA TGTGCCAGTAGTAGTTCCCTCCCCGGGACCCGACCAGATACGCAGTATTTT. It is translated as CASSSSLPGTRPDTQYF. Supplemented by reference TRBV19 and TRBJ2-3, the full variable domain reads DGGITQSPKYLFRKEGQNVTLSCEQNLNHDAMYWYRQDPGQGLRLIYYSQIVNDFQKGDIAEGYSVSREKKESFPLTVTSAQKNPTAFYLCASSSSLPGTRPDTQYFGPGTRLTVL.

A word on this clone: The sample carries other DNA sequences with the same CDR3. The chain employs TRBV6-1 and TRBJ2-2; 7 positions agree with TRBD1. This CDR3 region has 15 residues. V shed 5 bases, J shed 0 bases, and the junction held 3 bases outside the gene matches. CDR1 and CDR2 from the germline V gene are MNHNS and SASEGT. The CDR3 is CASSPGTANTGELFF. The CDR3 DNA follows: TGTGCCAGCAGTCCCGGGACAGCGAACACCGGGGAGCTGTTTTTT.

The chain combines TRBV10-3 with TRBJ2-7, with D possibly matching TRBD1 (5 bases). The length of the CDR3 is 13 residues. The germline V and J ends were trimmed by 6 bases and 2 bases, with 11 bases remaining between them. Germline V gene lookup returns CDR1 ENHRY and CDR2 SYGVKD. The DNA for the CDR3 is TGTGCCATCAGAGAAGGGGTGACCTACGAGCAGTACTTC. Translation gives CAIREGVTYEQYF.

The chain carries TRBV27 and TRBJ1-1; TRBD1 matches at 7 bases. CDR1 is MNHEY and CDR2 is SMNVEV in the germline V gene (reference sequence). With V trimmed by 2 bases and J by 5 bases, 8 bases remained unmatched. The CDR3 is made up of 15 amino acids. CDR3 coding DNA: TGTGCCAGCAGTTTAAGTGCAGGGGGTGAAACTGAAGCTTTCTTT. Translated: CASSLSAGGETEAFF.

V and J are TRBV27 and TRBJ1-1; TRBD1 might be the D (6 bases). The CDR3 spans 13 residues. The germline V and J ends were trimmed by 5 bases and 6 bases, with 13 bases remaining between them. Germline V lookup: CDR1 MNHEY, CDR2 SMNVEV (reference sequence). The CDR3 region has the DNA TGTGCCAGCAGTCGACAGGTGGGCCCTGAAGCTTTCTTT. Protein product: CASSRQVGPEAFF.

This clone was seen once. The chain links TRBV27 to TRBJ2-3, with D unclear. Germline loops: CDR1 MNHEY, CDR2 SMNVEV (reference sequence). V lost 3 bases and J 11 bases, leaving 18 bases between the germline ends. The CDR3 sequence is 14 residues long. The CDR3: CASSFAPDVYGQYF. The CDR3 nucleotides are TGTGCCAGCAGTTTCGCACCGGACGTCTACGGGCAGTATTTT.

The chain joins TRBV27 to TRBJ2-7; no definite D call. The CDR3 runs to 13 residues. The V and J ends lost 8 bases and 0 bases respectively, with 11 bases between them. Germline V CDR1 and CDR2: MNHEY, SMNVEV (reference sequence). This CDR3 reads CASGMPSSYEQYF. In nucleotides, the CDR3 is TGTGCCAGCGGCATGCCGAGCTCCTACGAGCAGTACTTC.

The gene calls are TRBV5-4 and TRBJ1-4, with D possibly TRBD1 on 6 matching bases. Germline CDR1 is SGHNT and CDR2 is YYREEE (reference sequence). Trimming left V 3 bases short and J 1 base short, with 10 bases between. The CDR3 has 15 residues. CDR3 sequence: CASSSTGKTNEKLFF. The DNA for the CDR3 is TGTGCCAGCAGCTCAACAGGGAAAACTAATGAAAAACTGTTTTTT. Based on the CDR3 plus reference TRBV5-4 and TRBJ1-4, the full variable domain is ETGVTQSPTHLIKTRGQQVTLRCSSQSGHNTVSWYQQALGQGPQFIFQYYREEENGRGNFPPRFSGLQFPNYSSELNVNALELDDSALYLCASSSTGKTNEKLFFGSGTQLSVL.

This chain connects TRBV6-5 to TRBJ1-5; D is uncertain. The CDR3 totals 13 residues. V lost 3 bases, J lost 5 bases, and 8 bases lay in between. CDR1 and CDR2 (germline): MNHEY, SVGAGI. CDR3 loop: CASSYRVYQPQHF. In DNA, the CDR3 is TGTGCCAGCAGTTATAGAGTTTATCAGCCCCAGCATTTT.

The chain uses TRBV5-1 and TRBJ2-3; 9 bases map to TRBD2. CDR1 is SGHRS and CDR2 is YFSETQ in the germline V gene. Trimming cost V 3 bases and J 0 bases; bases outside gene matches: 8. This CDR3 spans 17 amino acids. The CDR3 sequence is CASSWGSGGTSTDTQYF. The CDR3 nucleotides are TGCGCCAGCAGCTGGGGAAGCGGGGGGACTAGCACAGATACGCAGTATTTT.

The chain is built from TRBV6-6 and TRBJ2-7, with D possibly TRBD1 on 6 matching bases. Trimming stripped 6 bases from V and 2 bases from J, with 17 bases between. The CDR3 has 15 residues. Per the germline V gene, CDR1 is MNHNY and CDR2 is SVGAGI (reference sequence). This chain's CDR3 is CASSPTRGGPYEQYF. The CDR3 bases are TGTGCCAGCAGCCCCACCCGTGGGGGCCCCTACGAGCAGTACTTC.

This chain connects TRBV18 to TRBJ2-7; no clear D gene. This CDR3 contains 14 residues. Germline-derived CDR1 and CDR2 are KGHSH and LQKENI. Trimming removed 6 bases at V and 5 bases at J, with 17 bases between. CDR3 nucleotides: TGTGCCAGCTCCGCATCTTGGAGCAAGGACGAGCAGTACTTC. This sequence encodes CASSASWSKDEQYF.